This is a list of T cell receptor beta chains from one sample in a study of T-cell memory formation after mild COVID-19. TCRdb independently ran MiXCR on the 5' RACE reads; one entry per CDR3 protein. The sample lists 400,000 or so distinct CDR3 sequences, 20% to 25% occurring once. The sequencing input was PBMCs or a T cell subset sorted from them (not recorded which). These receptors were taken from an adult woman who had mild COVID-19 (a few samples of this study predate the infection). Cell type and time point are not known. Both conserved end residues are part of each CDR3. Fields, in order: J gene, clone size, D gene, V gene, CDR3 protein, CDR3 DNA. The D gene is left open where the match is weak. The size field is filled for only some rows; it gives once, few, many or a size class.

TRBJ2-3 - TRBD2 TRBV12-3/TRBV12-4 CASSLPTSGSTDTQYF TGTGCCAGCAGTCTACCGACTAGCGGGAGCACAGATACGCAGTATTTT
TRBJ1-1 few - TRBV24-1 CATSDLQAGKNTEAFF TGTGCCACCAGTGATTTACAGGCCGGAAAAAACACTGAAGCTTTCTTT
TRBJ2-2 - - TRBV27 CASRRTTGELFF TGTGCCAGCAGGCGAACGACCGGGGAGCTGTTTTTT
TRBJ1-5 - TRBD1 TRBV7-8 CASSLGDRDDQPQHF TGTGCCAGCAGCTTGGGGGACAGGGACGATCAGCCCCAGCATTTT
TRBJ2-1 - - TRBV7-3 CASSKGDNNEQFF TGTGCCAGCAGCAAGGGGGATAACAATGAGCAGTTCTTC
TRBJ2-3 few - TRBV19 CASSITAQNTQYF TGTGCCAGTAGTATCACGGCGCAGAACACGCAGTATTTT
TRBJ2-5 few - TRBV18 CASSRDTQETQYF TGTGCCAGCTCTCGGGACACACAAGAGACCCAGTACTTC
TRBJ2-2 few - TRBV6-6 CASSYRARGTGELFF TGTGCCAGCAGTTATCGGGCCCGTGGGACCGGGGAGCTGTTTTTT
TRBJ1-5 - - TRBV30 CAWSTGHYSNQPQHF TGTGCCTGGAGTACAGGTCATTATAGCAATCAGCCCCAGCATTTT
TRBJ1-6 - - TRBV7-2 CASSLAGYNSPLHF TGTGCCAGCAGCTTAGCGGGGTATAATTCACCCCTCCACTTT
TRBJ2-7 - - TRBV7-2 CASSLAAGPRSSYEQYF TGTGCCAGCAGCTTAGCGGCGGGACCGAGGAGCTCCTACGAGCAGTACTTC
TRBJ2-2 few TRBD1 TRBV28 CASKFWDRGNTGELFF TGTGCCAGCAAGTTCTGGGACAGGGGAAACACCGGGGAGCTGTTTTTT
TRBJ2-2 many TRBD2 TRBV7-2 CASSLSGSPGELFF TGTGCCAGCAGCCTTAGCGGGAGTCCGGGGGAGCTGTTTTTT
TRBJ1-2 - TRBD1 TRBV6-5 CASRPTGGREGYTF TGTGCCAGCAGACCCACAGGGGGCCGGGAGGGCTACACCTTC
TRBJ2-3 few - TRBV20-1 CSATLGPDTQYF TGCAGTGCGACGCTCGGGCCTGATACGCAGTATTTT
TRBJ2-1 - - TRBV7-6 CASSSGGGPEQFF TGTGCCAGCAGCTCCGGTGGGGGGCCTGAGCAGTTCTTC